This T cell receptor beta chain is from a study of T cell responses to AZD1222 COVID-19 vaccine. General study results and limits: Repertoires were collected only later (after the peak T cell response had occurred).

The table came from immunoSEQ multiplex PCR; TCRdb's copy has only in-frame clones and leaves some out. Of around 130,000 clones listed, roughly nine tenths are singletons. Pooled samples include second doses given at about 4 or 12 weeks. Per germline, CDR1 SGHDN and CDR2 FVKESK. This CDR3 spans 13 amino acids. Trimming took off 1 base at V and 5 bases at J, with 6 bases between the two ends. Turning to this clone: Antigen specificity is unknown.

The chain couples TRBV14 to TRBJ2-1; unclear D gene. The starting material was peripheral blood, obtained 28 days after the second AZD1222 dose. The origin of this receptor is an adult who received the AZD1222 COVID-19 vaccine. DNA for the CDR3: TGTGCCAGCAGCCAAGGGCTTAACAATGAGCAGTTCTTC. The encoded protein is CASSQGLNNEQFF.